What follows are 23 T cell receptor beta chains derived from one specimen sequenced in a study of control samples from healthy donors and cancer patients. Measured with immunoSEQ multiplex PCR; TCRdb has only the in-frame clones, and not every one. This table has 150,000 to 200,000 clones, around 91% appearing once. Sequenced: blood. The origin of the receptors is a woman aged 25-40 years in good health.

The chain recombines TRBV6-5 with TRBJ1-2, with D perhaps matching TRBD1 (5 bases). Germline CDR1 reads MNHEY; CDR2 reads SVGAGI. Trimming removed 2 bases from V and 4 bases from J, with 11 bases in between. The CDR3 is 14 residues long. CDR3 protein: CASSYGVGGYGYTF. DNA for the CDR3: TGTGCCAGCAGTTACGGGGTCGGGGGCTATGGCTACACCTTC.

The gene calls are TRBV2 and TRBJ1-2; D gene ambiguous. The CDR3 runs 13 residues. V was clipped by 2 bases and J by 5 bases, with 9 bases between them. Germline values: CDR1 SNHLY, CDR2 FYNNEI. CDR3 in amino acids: CASSENSPYGYTF. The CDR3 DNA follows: TGTGCCAGCAGTGAAAATTCCCCTTATGGCTACACCTTC. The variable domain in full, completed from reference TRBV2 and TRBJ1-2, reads EPEVTQTPSHQVTQMGQEVILRCVPISNHLYFYWYRQILGQKVEFLVSFYNNEISEKSEIFDDQFSVERPDGSNFTLKIRSTKLEDSAMYFCASSENSPYGYTFGSGTRLTVV.

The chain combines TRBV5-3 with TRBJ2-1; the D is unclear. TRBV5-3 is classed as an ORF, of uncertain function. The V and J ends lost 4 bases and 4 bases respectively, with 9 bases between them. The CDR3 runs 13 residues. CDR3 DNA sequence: TGTGCCAGAAGCACGTCACAGTACAATGAGCAGTTCTTC. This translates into CARSTSQYNEQFF.

The CDR3 is CASSGSPNTGELFF. DNA for the CDR3: TGTGCCAGCAGTGGGTCACCGAACACCGGGGAGCTGTTTTTT. This sequence joins TRBV6-4 and TRBJ2-2; no definite D call. Germline V CDR1 and CDR2: MRHNA, SNTAGT. The ends were cut back, 4 bases at V and 0 bases at J, with 6 bases in the middle. The CDR3 covers 14 residues.

Here the CDR3 reads CASSPTGPLHSNQPQHF. The CDR3 DNA reads TGTGCCAGCAGCCCGACAGGGCCCCTGCATAGCAATCAGCCCCAGCATTTT. The chain couples TRBV7-3 to TRBJ1-5; 7 positions match TRBD1. The V gene end was trimmed by 5 bases and the J gene end by 0 bases; junction bases not matched to a gene: 10. Per germline, CDR1 SGHTA and CDR2 FQGTGA. The CDR3 is made up of 17 amino acids.

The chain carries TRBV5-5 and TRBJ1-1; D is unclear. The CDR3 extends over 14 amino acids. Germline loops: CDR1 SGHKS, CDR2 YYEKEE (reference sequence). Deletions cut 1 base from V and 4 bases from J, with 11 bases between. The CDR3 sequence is CASSLSTPTTEAFF. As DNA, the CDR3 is TGTGCCAGCAGCTTGTCGACACCCACCACTGAAGCTTTCTTT.

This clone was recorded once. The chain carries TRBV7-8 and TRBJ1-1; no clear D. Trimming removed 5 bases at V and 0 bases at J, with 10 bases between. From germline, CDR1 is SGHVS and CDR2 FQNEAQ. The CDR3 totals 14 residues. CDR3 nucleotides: TGTGCCAGCAGCCCCGGACCGATGAACACTGAAGCTTTCTTT. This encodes CASSPGPMNTEAFF.

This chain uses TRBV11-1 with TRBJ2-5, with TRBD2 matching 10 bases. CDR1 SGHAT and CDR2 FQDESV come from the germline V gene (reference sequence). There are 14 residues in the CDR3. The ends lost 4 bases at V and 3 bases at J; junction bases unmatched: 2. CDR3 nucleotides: TGTGCCAGCAGCTCCCTAGCGGGAGAAGAGACCCAGTACTTC. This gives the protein CASSSLAGEETQYF.

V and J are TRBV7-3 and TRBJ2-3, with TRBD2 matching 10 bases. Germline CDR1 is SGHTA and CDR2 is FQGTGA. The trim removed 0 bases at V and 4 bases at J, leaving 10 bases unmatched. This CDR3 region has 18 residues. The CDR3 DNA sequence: TGTGCCAGCAGCTTAACGGCTAGCGGGAGTAGTAAGTCAGATACGCAGTATTTT. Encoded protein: CASSLTASGSSKSDTQYF.

The CDR3: CASSYSPRNSPLHF. The CDR3 coding sequence is TGTGCCAGCAGTTACTCTCCCCGCAATTCACCCCTCCACTTT. This chain uses TRBV6-5 with TRBJ1-6, with D unresolved. V shed 0 bases and J shed 7 bases, with 7 bases lying between them. The CDR3 contains 14 residues. Looked up from germline, CDR1 is MNHEY and CDR2 is SVGAGI.

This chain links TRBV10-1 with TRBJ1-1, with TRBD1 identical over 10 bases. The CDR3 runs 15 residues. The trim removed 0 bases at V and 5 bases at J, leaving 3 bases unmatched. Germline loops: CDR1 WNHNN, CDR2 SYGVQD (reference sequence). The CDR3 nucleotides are TGCGCCAGCAGTGAGTCGAGGACAGGGGGAACTGAAGCTTTCTTT. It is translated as CASSESRTGGTEAFF.

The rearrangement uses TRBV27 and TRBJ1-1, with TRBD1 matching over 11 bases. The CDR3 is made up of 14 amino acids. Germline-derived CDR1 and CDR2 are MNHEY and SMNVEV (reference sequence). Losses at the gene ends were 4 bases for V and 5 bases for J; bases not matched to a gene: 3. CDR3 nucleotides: TGTGCCAGCAGTTGGGACAGGGGGTATACTGAAGCTTTCTTT. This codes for CASSWDRGYTEAFF.

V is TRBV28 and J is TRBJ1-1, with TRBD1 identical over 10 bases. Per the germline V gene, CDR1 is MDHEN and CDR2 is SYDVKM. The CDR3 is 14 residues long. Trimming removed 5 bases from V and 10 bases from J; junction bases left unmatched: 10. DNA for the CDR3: TGTGCCAGCAGTATCCGCTCCGGGACAGGGGTAGCTTTCTTT. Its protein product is CASSIRSGTGVAFF.

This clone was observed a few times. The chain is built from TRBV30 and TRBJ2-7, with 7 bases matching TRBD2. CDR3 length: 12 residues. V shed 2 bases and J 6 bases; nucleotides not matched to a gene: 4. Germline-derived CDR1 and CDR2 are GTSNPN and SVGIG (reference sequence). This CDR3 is CAWSRAGREQYF. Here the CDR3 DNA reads TGTGCCTGGAGTAGAGCGGGACGCGAGCAGTACTTC.

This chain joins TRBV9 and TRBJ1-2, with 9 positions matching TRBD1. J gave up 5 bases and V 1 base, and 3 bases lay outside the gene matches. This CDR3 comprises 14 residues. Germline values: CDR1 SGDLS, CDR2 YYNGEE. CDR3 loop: CASSVFGTGYGYTF. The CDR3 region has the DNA TGTGCCAGCAGCGTATTTGGGACAGGGTATGGCTACACCTTC.

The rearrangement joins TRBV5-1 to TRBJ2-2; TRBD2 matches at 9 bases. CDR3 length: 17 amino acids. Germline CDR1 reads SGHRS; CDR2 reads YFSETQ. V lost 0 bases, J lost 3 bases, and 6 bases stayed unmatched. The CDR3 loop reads CASSLDSGRRHTGELFF. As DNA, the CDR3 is TGCGCCAGCAGCTTGGATAGCGGGAGACGGCACACCGGGGAGCTGTTTTTT.

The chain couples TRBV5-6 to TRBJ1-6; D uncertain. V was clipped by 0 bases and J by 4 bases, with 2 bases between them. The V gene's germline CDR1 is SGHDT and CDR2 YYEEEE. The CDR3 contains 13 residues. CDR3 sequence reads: CASSLEYNSPLHF. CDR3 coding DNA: TGTGCCAGCAGCTTGGAGTATAATTCACCCCTCCACTTT.

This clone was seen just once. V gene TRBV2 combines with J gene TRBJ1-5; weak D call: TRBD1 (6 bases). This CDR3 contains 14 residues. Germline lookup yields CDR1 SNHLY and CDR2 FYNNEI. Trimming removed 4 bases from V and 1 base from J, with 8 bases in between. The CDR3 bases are TGTGCCAGCAGTGCCCAGGGGAGCAATCAGCCCCAGCATTTT. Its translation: CASSAQGSNQPQHF.

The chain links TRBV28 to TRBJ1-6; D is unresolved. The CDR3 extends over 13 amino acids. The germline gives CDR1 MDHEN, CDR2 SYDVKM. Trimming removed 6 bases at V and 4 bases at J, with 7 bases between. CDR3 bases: TGTGCCAGCAGCACAGAGTATAATTCACCCCTCCACTTT. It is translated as CASSTEYNSPLHF.

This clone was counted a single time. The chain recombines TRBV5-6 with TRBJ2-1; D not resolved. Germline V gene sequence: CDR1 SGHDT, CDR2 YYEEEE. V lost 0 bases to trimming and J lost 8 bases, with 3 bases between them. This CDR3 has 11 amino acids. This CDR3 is CASSLGYEQFF. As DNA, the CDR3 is TGTGCCAGCAGCTTGGGGTATGAGCAGTTCTTC.

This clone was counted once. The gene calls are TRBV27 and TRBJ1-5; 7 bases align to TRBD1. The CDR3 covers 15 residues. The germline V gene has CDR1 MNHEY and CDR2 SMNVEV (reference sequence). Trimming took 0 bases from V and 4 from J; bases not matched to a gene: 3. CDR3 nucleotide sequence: TGTGCCAGCAGTTTATCAGGGGGCGGGAATCAGCCCCAGCATTTT. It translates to CASSLSGGGNQPQHF.

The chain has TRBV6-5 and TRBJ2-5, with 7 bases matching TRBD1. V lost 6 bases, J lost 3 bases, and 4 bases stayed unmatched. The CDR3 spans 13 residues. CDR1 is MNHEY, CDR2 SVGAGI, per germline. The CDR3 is CASRTGIKETQYF. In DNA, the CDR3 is TGTGCCAGCAGGACAGGGATAAAAGAGACCCAGTACTTC.

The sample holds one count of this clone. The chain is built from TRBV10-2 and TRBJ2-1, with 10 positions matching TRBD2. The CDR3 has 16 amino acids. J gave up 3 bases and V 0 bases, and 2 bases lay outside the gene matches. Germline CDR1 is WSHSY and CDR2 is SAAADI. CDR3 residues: CASSESLAGGYNEQFF. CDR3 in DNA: TGCGCCAGCAGTGAGTCCTTAGCGGGGGGCTACAATGAGCAGTTCTTC.